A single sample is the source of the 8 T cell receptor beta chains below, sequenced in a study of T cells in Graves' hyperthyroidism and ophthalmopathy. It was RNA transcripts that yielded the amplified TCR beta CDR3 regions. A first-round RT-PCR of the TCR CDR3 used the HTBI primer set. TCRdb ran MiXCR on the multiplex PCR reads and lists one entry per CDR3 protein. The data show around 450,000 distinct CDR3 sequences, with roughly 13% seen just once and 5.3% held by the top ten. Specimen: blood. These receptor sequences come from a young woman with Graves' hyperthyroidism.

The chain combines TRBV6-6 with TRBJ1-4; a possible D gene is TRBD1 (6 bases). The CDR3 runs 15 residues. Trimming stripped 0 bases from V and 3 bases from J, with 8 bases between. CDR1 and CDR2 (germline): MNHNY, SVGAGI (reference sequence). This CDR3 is CASSYSGGSNEKLFF. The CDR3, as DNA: TGTGCCAGCAGTTACTCGGGGGGCTCTAATGAAAAACTGTTTTTT.

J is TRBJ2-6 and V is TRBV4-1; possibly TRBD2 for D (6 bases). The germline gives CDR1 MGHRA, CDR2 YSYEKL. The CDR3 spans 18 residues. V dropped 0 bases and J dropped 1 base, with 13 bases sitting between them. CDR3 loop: CASSQDLAPRSGANVLTF. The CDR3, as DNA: TGCGCCAGCAGCCAAGATCTAGCGCCACGTTCTGGGGCCAACGTCCTGACTTTC.

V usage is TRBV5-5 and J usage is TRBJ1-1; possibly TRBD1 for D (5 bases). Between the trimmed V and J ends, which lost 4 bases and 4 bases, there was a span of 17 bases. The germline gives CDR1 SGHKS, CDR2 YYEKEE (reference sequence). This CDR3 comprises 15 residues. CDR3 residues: CASSPHGASITEAFF. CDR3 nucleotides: TGTGCCAGCAGCCCCCACGGGGCATCAATCACTGAAGCTTTCTTT.

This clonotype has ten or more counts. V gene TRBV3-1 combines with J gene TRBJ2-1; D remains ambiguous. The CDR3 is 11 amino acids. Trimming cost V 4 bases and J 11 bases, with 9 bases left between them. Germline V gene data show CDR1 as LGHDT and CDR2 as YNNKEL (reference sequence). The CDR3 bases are TGTGCCAGCAGCCCCGGCACCCAGCAGTTCTTC. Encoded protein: CASSPGTQQFF.

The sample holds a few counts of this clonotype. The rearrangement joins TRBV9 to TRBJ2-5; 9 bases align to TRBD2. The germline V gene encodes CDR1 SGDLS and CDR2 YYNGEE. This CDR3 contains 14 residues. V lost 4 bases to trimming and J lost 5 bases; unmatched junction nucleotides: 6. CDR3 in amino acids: CASSTSGRRETQYF. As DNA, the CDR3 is TGTGCCAGCAGCACCAGCGGGAGGAGGGAGACCCAGTACTTC.

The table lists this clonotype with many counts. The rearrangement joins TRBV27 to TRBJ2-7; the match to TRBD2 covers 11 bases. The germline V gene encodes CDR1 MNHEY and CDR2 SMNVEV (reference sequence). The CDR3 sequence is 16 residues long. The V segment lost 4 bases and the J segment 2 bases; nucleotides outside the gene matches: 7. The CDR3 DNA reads TGTGCCAGCAGTTCCCTGGGACTAGCGGCTCCCTACGAGCAGTACTTC. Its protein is CASSSLGLAAPYEQYF.

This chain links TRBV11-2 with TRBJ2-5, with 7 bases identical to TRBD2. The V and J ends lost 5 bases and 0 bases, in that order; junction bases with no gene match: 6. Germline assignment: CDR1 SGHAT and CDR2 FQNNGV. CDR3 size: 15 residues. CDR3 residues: CASSRSGRNQETQYF. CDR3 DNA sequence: TGTGCCAGCAGCCGCTCCGGGAGGAACCAAGAGACCCAGTACTTC. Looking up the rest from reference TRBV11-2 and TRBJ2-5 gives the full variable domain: EAGVAQSPRYKIIEKRQSVAFWCNPISGHATLYWYQQILGQGPKLLIQFQNNGVVDDSQLPKDRFSAERLKGVDSTLKIQPAKLEDSAVYLCASSRSGRNQETQYFGPGTRLLVL.

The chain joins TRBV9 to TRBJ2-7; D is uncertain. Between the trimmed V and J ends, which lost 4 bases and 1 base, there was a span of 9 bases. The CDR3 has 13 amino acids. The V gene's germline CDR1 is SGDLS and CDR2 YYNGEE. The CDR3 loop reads CASSPDMSYEQYF. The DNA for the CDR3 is TGTGCCAGCAGCCCGGATATGTCCTACGAGCAGTACTTC.